The present T cell receptor (beta chain) was sequenced within a study of T cells in Graves' hyperthyroidism and ophthalmopathy (dated by TCRdb to between 2018 and 2021). Regarding the complete study: Peripheral blood samples were taken at initial diagnosis, before any treatment was given. To identify TCR V-J signatures that set the groups apart, the researchers used a discovery cohort of about a hundred patients, made up of 43 with Graves' ophthalmopathy and about 60 with stable Graves' hyperthyroidism. Prospective prediction of ophthalmopathy was tested in an independent validation cohort of 18 to 20 hyperthyroidism patients and 17 patients who later progressed to ophthalmopathy. The 75 to 100 discovery patients were divided at random into training and test sets in a 7:3 ratio. The study also compared thyroid tissue and blood T-cell repertoires from several Graves' hyperthyroidism patients. After sampling, hyperthyroidism patients received methimazole starting at 30 mg daily, and ophthalmopathy patients received high-dose intravenous methylprednisolone. According to the paper, TCR Vbeta CDR3 sequencing was carried out on 135 peripheral blood samples, which came from 40 to 45 ophthalmopathy, 75 or so hyperthyroidism and about 17 progressor patients. Overall study results and their limits: No statistical method was used to set the sample size in advance, and investigators knew the group allocation. During validation, the model predicted progression to ophthalmopathy a median of approximately 6 months ahead of onset, with almost 71% sensitivity and 72% to 80% specificity. In cross-validation, a model built on a 13 V-J signature told ophthalmopathy apart from stable hyperthyroidism with just under 90% sensitivity and about 81% specificity, and in testing the same model reached 80%/75%. Most expanded thyroid clonotypes (frequency above 0.001) were also found in blood, which suggests that blood repertoires may mirror thyroid immune responses.

For this clonotype: Its antigen specificity is not known. The input lacks base qualities; no much larger clone sits a single base away.

A patient counted as having stable Graves' hyperthyroidism if no progression to ophthalmopathy occurred over 18 months of follow-up. Hyperthyroidism patients were newly diagnosed, had a disease duration of under 2 months, and were aged 18 to 65 years. Exclusion was applied to patients with uncontrolled infections, other autoimmune diseases, pregnancy or lactation. Clinical symptoms, serum thyroxine and TRAb, thyroid ultrasound, and orbital computed tomography formed the basis for the diagnoses. PBMCs were isolated from more than 9 ml of fresh peripheral blood by Ficoll-Paque density gradient centrifugation. Trizol reagent was used to extract total RNA, and RNA quality was then checked on an Agilent 2100 Bioanalyzer. Counted from cysteine to phenylalanine, this CDR3 has 18 amino acids. The only DNA kept is the CDR3, 54 bases in frame from the first base. V sheds 7 bases and J sheds 6 bases, leaving 30 bases between their ends. The germline V gene yields SQVTM for CDR1 and ANQGSEA for CDR2.

The TCR beta CDR3 regions were amplified from the RNA transcripts. A first-round RT-PCR of the TCR CDR3 used the HTBI primer set with the Qiagen OneStep RT-PCR kit. A second multiplex PCR round built the libraries, followed by size selection and purification. The libraries were sequenced on an Illumina HiSeq2000 using paired-end 100 bp reads. In the source study's methods: SOAPnuke was used to process the raw data, with reads discarded if the reads contained adapters or uncalled bases, had a mean Phred below 15, or lacked an exact constant-primer or identifier match. COPE v1.2.5 was used to merge the high-quality paired reads, and each unique nucleotide sequence was defined as a clonotype. MiTCR v1.1 was used to align the clonotypes against IMGT TRBV, TRBD and TRBJ reference segments. Analysis was restricted to V-J combinations with a frequency above 0.0001, which covered roughly 99% of repertoires. The TCS score was defined as F50 (clonal expansion) divided by E x V (chaos), with BLOSUM62-based TCRdist calculated between CDR3 peptides within each V-J. Welch's t-statistics and random forest reduced fewer than 600 V-J features to 13, which were used in a naive Bayes classifier (R e1071). The similarity between thyroid and blood repertoires was quantified using the Morisita-Horn index. In TCRdb, the public reads were trimmed at Q25 with fastp and aligned with MiXCR, with productive beta chains retained. Here each entry gathers all rows of one CDR3 protein and keeps the most common genes and DNA. TCRdb assigned the V and J calls; the authors' analysis was not used. This sample has hundreds of thousands of distinct CDR3 sequences in its table, and over 35% of those were observed once. Approximately 8.7% of the sample rests with the top ten.

The chain links TRBV29-1 with TRBJ1-4; the D gene is perhaps TRBD1, on 6 matching bases. Sample: blood. The TCR originated in a man younger than 30 with Graves' hyperthyroidism. Here is the DNA: TGCAGCGCAAGGGACACGTACTCCTACGAGCAGGGGTATGAAAAACTGTTTTTT. Its translation reads: CSARDTYSYEQGYEKLFF.